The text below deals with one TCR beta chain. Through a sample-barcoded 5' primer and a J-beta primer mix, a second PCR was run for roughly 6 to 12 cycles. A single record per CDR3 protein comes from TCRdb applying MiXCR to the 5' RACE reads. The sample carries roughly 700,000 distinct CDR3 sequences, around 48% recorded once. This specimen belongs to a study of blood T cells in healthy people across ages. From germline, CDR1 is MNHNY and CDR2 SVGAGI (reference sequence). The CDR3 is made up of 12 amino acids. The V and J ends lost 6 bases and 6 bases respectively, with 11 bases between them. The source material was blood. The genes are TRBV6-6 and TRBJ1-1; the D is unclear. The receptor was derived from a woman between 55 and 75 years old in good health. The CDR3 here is CASSFLGAEAFF. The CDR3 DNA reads TGTGCCAGCAGCTTTCTGGGAGCTGAAGCTTTCTTT.